The next 27 T cell receptor beta chains were all read from a single sample in a study of shared clonotypes between healthy human individuals. Assay used: immunoSEQ multiplex PCR; TCRdb lists only in-frame clones, some missing. The sample includes 450,000 to 500,000 clones, over 75% of them seen just once. Sample: PBMCs. The source of these receptors is a woman aged 40-49 years in good health. Some clones in this sample may be carry-over from other donors' samples.

V is TRBV5-8 and J is TRBJ1-4; D gene unclear. CDR3 length equals 17 residues. The V and J ends lost 2 bases and 4 bases respectively, with 18 bases between them. Germline V gives CDR1 SGHTS, CDR2 YDEGEE. The CDR3 loop is CASSFLLFTGSNEKLFF. In DNA, the CDR3 is TGTGCCAGCAGCTTTCTGCTTTTTACGGGGAGTAATGAAAAACTGTTTTTT.

This chain joins TRBV29-1 and TRBJ2-7; D ambiguous. Per germline, CDR1 SQVTM and CDR2 ANQGSEA. There are 11 residues in the CDR3. V was trimmed by 7 bases and J by 7 bases, leaving 14 bases between them. CDR3 protein: CSGSVSGEQYF. The CDR3 DNA reads TGCAGCGGAAGCGTCTCGGGTGAGCAGTACTTC.

Concerning this clone: It differs at one base from a far larger clone, so likely a read error. The chain couples TRBV19 to TRBJ1-1; D is unresolved. Germline assignment: CDR1 LNHDA and CDR2 SQIVND (reference sequence). The CDR3 is made up of 14 amino acids. CDR3 nucleotides: TGTGCCAGTACGTTCTCAGGAAGGAACACTGGAGCTTTCTTT. Translation gives CASTFSGRNTGAFF.

This chain uses TRBV7-7 with TRBJ2-1; the D is unclear. The CDR3 sequence is 16 residues long. Trimming shortened V by 3 bases and J by 0 bases, and 12 bases separated the two germline ends. Germline values: CDR1 SSHAT, CDR2 FNYEAQ (reference sequence). As DNA, the CDR3 is TGTGCCAGCAGCTTGGGATCCATCAGCTCCTACAATGAGCAGTTCTTC. This sequence encodes CASSLGSISSYNEQFF.

V is TRBV5-4 and J is TRBJ1-4; 7 bases line up with TRBD1. Trimming took 3 bases from V and 8 from J; bases not matched to a gene: 16. The CDR3 is made up of 17 amino acids. Germline loops: CDR1 SGHNT, CDR2 YYREEE (reference sequence). CDR3 sequence: CASSSDREGAFREKLFF. CDR3 bases: TGTGCCAGCAGCTCAGACAGGGAAGGGGCCTTTCGAGAAAAACTGTTTTTT.

The gene calls are TRBV10-3 and TRBJ1-1; TRBD1 matches 7 bases. CDR1 and CDR2 (germline): ENHRY, SYGVKD. Unmatched junction bases numbered 8, after V lost 7 bases and J lost 3 bases. The CDR3 covers 14 residues. The CDR3 DNA follows: TGTGCCATCACCGCGACAGGGCATCACACTGAAGCTTTCTTT. It specifies CAITATGHHTEAFF.

This clone was observed a handful of times. V is TRBV5-1 and J is TRBJ1-1; 7 nucleotides align to TRBD1. The germline V gene encodes CDR1 SGHRS and CDR2 YFSETQ. This CDR3 comprises 15 residues. With V trimmed by 4 bases and J by 0 bases, 6 bases remained unmatched. CDR3 in DNA: TGCGCCAGCAGCGGCCCGGGACAGATGAACACTGAAGCTTTCTTT. Its protein is CASSGPGQMNTEAFF.

The chain carries TRBV7-2 and TRBJ2-1, with TRBD2 as a possible D gene (6 bases). Germline V gene lookup returns CDR1 SGHTA and CDR2 FQGNSA. The CDR3 sequence is 15 residues long. The V end was cut by 2 bases, the J end by 8 bases, with 16 bases between. The CDR3 bases are TGTGCCAGCAGCTTACGGGCGGGACCCCCCCATGAGCAGTTCTTC. This sequence encodes CASSLRAGPPHEQFF.

Points on this clone: A single base is all that separates this from a far larger clone, so a read error is likely. The same CDR3 arises from other DNA sequences in this sample as well. This chain joins TRBV28 and TRBJ2-7, with 11 bases identical to TRBD2. Germline V gene sequence: CDR1 MDHEN, CDR2 SYDVKM. The CDR3 is made up of 16 amino acids. The chain's CDR3 is CASIGSGRASSYEQYF. DNA for the CDR3: TGCGCCAGCATAGGTAGCGGGAGGGCGAGCTCCTACGAGCAGTACTTC.

This clone was seen a few times. This sequence joins TRBV29-1 and TRBJ2-5; D might be TRBD1 or TRBD2, each matching 5 bases. V gave up 8 bases and J gave up 0 bases, with 19 bases separating them. Looked up from germline, CDR1 is SQVTM and CDR2 is ANQGSEA. The CDR3 is made up of 15 amino acids. This chain's CDR3 is CSRLRKGTHQETQYF. In DNA form, the CDR3 reads TGCAGCCGCCTCCGTAAGGGGACCCACCAAGAGACCCAGTACTTC.

The rearrangement joins TRBV5-4 to TRBJ2-5, with TRBD2 identical over 10 bases. The CDR3 runs to 16 residues. V shed 4 bases, J shed 3 bases, and the junction held 9 bases outside the gene matches. Germline V gene data show CDR1 as SGHNT and CDR2 as YYREEE (reference sequence). CDR3 residues: CASSGPGLASKETQYF. As DNA, the CDR3 is TGTGCCAGCAGCGGACCGGGACTAGCGTCAAAAGAGACCCAGTACTTC.

V is TRBV5-1 and J is TRBJ2-3, with D possibly TRBD2 on 5 matching bases. CDR1 SGHRS and CDR2 YFSETQ come from the germline V gene. The V end was cut by 3 bases, the J end by 0 bases, with 14 bases between. This CDR3 is built from 16 residues. CDR3: CASSYVGSGSTDTQYF. In DNA form, the CDR3 reads TGCGCCAGCAGCTATGTGGGGAGCGGAAGCACAGATACGCAGTATTTT.

The chain uses TRBV5-1 and TRBJ2-7, with 8 nucleotides matching TRBD2. Germline V gene data show CDR1 as SGHRS and CDR2 as YFSETQ. This CDR3 contains 16 residues. After removal of 1 base from V and 0 bases from J, the junction contained 6 bases not matched to a gene. For the CDR3, the DNA is TGCGCCAGCAGCTTGAAGTTAGCGGGAAGCTCCTACGAGCAGTACTTC. Its protein product is CASSLKLAGSSYEQYF. Based on the CDR3 plus reference TRBV5-1 and TRBJ2-7, the full variable domain is KAGVTQTPRYLIKTRGQQVTLSCSPISGHRSVSWYQQTPGQGLQFLFEYFSETQRNKGNFPGRFSGRQFSNSRSEMNVSTLELGDSALYLCASSLKLAGSSYEQYFGPGTRLTVT.

This chain links TRBV28 with TRBJ2-1; weak D call: TRBD2 (5 bases). Trimming removed 4 bases at V and 5 bases at J, with 12 bases between. Germline CDR1 is MDHEN and CDR2 is SYDVKM. The CDR3 loop spans 14 amino acids. The CDR3 region is CASSSRTSNNEQFF. Here the CDR3 DNA reads TGTGCCAGCAGTTCCAGGACTTCTAACAATGAGCAGTTCTTC.

The genes are TRBV5-1 and TRBJ1-4, with 10 positions matching TRBD1. Germline V gene lookup returns CDR1 SGHRS and CDR2 YFSETQ. V lost 3 bases and J lost 5; bases outside the gene matches: 13. There are 18 residues in the CDR3. CDR3 DNA sequence: TGCGCCAGCAGCTCCCGACAGGGGGCGCGGCAGGGGAATGAAAAACTGTTTTTT. As protein: CASSSRQGARQGNEKLFF.

V usage is TRBV25-1 and J usage is TRBJ1-5, with D unresolved. Trimming cost V 3 bases and J 0 bases, with 9 bases left between them. Germline assignment: CDR1 MGHDK and CDR2 SYGVNS. This CDR3 has 15 amino acids. DNA of the CDR3: TGTGCCAGCAGTGAGGGCGGTTATAGCAATCAGCCCCAGCATTTT. It is translated as CASSEGGYSNQPQHF.

To note about this clone: This specimen includes other DNA sequences encoding the same CDR3. This sequence joins TRBV2 and TRBJ2-5, with D possibly being TRBD1 (5 bases). From germline, CDR1 is SNHLY and CDR2 FYNNEI. This CDR3 has 13 residues. Trimming took 2 bases from V and 4 from J, leaving 8 bases between them. The CDR3 sequence: CASSEYGAETQYF. DNA for the CDR3: TGTGCCAGCAGTGAATATGGGGCAGAGACCCAGTACTTC.

Concerning this clone: This is likely an artifact of a read error, given a far larger clone one base away. The rearrangement joins TRBV10-3 to TRBJ2-7; 9 nucleotides agree with TRBD2. V lost 10 bases and J lost 5; bases outside the gene matches: 9. This CDR3 is 13 amino acids long. Looked up from germline, CDR1 is ENHRY and CDR2 is SYGVKD. CDR3 protein: CATGTSKGHEQYF. The CDR3 DNA sequence: TGTGCCACAGGGACTAGCAAAGGCCACGAGCAGTACTTC.

The chain links TRBV28 to TRBJ2-7; perhaps TRBD2 as D (5 bases). V shed 4 bases and J shed 3 bases, with 22 bases lying between them. Germline assignment: CDR1 MDHEN and CDR2 SYDVKM. The CDR3 loop spans 17 amino acids. CDR3 DNA sequence: TGTGCCAGCAGTTCCTCTTTGAGAGGGTGGAAAGGCTACGAGCAGTACTTC. Its protein product is CASSSSLRGWKGYEQYF.

Remarks on this clone: This likely reflects a read error, since a far larger clone is one base away. The sample carries other DNA sequences with the same CDR3. The J gene is TRBJ1-1, the V gene TRBV5-4; possibly TRBD1 for D (6 bases). Germline V lookup: CDR1 SGHNT, CDR2 YYREEE (reference sequence). The CDR3 is 13 amino acids. Here the CDR3 reads CASSPGQNTEAFF. The CDR3 DNA reads as TGTGCCAGCAGCCCAGGACAGAACACCGAAGCTTTCTTT.

The chain joins TRBV5-1 to TRBJ1-4, with TRBD1 as a possible D gene (5 bases). V shed 0 bases and J shed 8 bases, with 17 bases lying between them. The CDR3 is made up of 16 amino acids. Germline CDR1 and CDR2: SGHRS and YFSETQ. The CDR3 loop is CASSLAVRGGAEKLFF. For the CDR3, the DNA is TGCGCCAGCAGCTTGGCGGTTAGGGGAGGCGCCGAAAAACTGTTTTTT.

The chain joins TRBV2 to TRBJ2-7; a weak D match, TRBD2 (6 bases). V lost 4 bases and J lost 5, with 12 bases in between. The CDR3 runs to 13 residues. Germline V gene lookup returns CDR1 SNHLY and CDR2 FYNNEI. Here the CDR3 reads CASSVGPGDEQYF. CDR3 bases: TGTGCCAGCAGTGTTGGTCCGGGGGACGAGCAGTACTTC.

The chain has TRBV7-9 and TRBJ1-4; D is unclear. The germline V gene encodes CDR1 SEHNR and CDR2 FQNEAQ (reference sequence). V shed 2 bases and J shed 0 bases, with 10 bases lying between them. The length of the CDR3 is 16 residues. CDR3 nucleotide sequence: TGTGCCAGCAGCTTACCGACTCCTTCAACTAATGAAAAACTGTTTTTT. Translated, it gives CASSLPTPSTNEKLFF.

This chain connects TRBV28 to TRBJ1-2; 7 bases are a match to TRBD1. CDR1 MDHEN and CDR2 SYDVKM come from the germline V gene. Germline trimming cut 5 bases from V and 8 bases from J; bases unmatched to any gene: 11. The CDR3 runs to 14 residues. The CDR3 nucleotides read TGTGCCAGCAGTACTCCAGGGGGGGCGGAAGGCTACACCTTC. Residues: CASSTPGGAEGYTF.

Notes on this clone: It may be a read error: a sequence one base away is much more abundant. Other DNA sequences of this sample code for an identical CDR3. The chain carries TRBV15 and TRBJ1-2, with unresolved D. In germline, CDR1 is LNHNV, CDR2 YYDKDF (reference sequence). The CDR3 has 12 residues. Trimming removed 1 base from V and 2 bases from J, with 2 bases in between. DNA of the CDR3: TGTGCCACCAGCAGAGGCAACTATGGCTACACCTTC. Translated: CATSRGNYGYTF.

This chain links TRBV27 with TRBJ1-1; 7 nucleotides align to TRBD1. This CDR3 contains 11 residues. V lost 9 bases, J lost 6 bases, and 4 bases stayed unmatched. The germline gives CDR1 MNHEY, CDR2 SMNVEV (reference sequence). This CDR3 reads CARQGCPEAFF. The DNA for the CDR3 is TGTGCCAGACAGGGGTGTCCTGAAGCTTTCTTT.

V is TRBV7-9 and J is TRBJ1-3; D is undetermined. Trimming left V 4 bases short and J 2 bases short, with 9 bases between. Germline V CDR1 and CDR2: SEHNR, FQNEAQ (reference sequence). The CDR3 sequence is 14 residues long. CDR3: CASSSGGAGNTIYF. The CDR3 DNA reads as TGTGCCAGCAGCTCTGGTGGGGCTGGAAACACCATATATTTT.